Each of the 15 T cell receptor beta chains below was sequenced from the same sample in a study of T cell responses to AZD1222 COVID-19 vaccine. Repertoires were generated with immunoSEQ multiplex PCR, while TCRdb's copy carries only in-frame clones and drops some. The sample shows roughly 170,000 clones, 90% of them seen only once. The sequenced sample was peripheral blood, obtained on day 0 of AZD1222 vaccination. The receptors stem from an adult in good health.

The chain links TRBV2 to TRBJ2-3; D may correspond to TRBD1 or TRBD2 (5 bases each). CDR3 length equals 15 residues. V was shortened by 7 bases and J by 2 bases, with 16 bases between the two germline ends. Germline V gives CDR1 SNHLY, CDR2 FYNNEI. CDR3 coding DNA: TGTGCCAGCACCCTCCGGGGCTTATACACAGATACGCAGTATTTT. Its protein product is CASTLRGLYTDTQYF.

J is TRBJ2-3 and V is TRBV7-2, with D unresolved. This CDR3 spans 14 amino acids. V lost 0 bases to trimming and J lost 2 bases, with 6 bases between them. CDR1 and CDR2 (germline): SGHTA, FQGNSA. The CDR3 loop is CASSLAGYTDTQYF. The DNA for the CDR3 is TGTGCCAGCAGCTTAGCGGGGTACACAGATACGCAGTATTTT.

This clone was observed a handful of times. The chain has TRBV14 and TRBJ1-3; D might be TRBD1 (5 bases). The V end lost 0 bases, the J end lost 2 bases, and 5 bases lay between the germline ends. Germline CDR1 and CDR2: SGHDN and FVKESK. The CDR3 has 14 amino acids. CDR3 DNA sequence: TGTGCCAGCAGCCAAGACAGGGCTGGAAACACCATATATTTT. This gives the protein CASSQDRAGNTIYF.

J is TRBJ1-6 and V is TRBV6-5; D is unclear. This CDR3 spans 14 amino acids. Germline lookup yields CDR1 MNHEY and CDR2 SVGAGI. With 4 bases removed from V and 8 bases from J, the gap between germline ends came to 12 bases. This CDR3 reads CASSLTRWDSPLHF. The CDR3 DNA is TGTGCCAGCAGTTTGACACGGTGGGATTCACCCCTCCACTTT.

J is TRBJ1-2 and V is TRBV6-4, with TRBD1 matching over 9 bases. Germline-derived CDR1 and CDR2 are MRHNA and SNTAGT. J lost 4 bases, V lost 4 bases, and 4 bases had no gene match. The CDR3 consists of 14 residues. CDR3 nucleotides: TGTGCCAGCAGTGCCGGGGACAGGGCCTATGGCTACACCTTC. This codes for CASSAGDRAYGYTF.

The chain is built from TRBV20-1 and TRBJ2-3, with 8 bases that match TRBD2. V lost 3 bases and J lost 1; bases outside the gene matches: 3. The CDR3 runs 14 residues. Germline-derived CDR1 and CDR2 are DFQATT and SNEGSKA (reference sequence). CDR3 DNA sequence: TGCAGTGCTAGTCGCGGGGGGCGCACAGATACGCAGTATTTT. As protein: CSASRGGRTDTQYF.

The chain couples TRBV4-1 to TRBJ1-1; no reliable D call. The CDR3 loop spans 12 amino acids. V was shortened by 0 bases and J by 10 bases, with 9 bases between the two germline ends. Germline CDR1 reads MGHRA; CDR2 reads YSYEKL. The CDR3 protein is CASSQDRNRAFF. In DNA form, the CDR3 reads TGCGCCAGCAGCCAAGATAGAAACAGAGCTTTCTTT.

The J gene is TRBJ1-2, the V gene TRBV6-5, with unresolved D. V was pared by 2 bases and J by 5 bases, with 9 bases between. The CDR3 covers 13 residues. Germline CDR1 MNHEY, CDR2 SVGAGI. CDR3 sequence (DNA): TGTGCCAGCAGTTACGACGGACTATATGGCTACACCTTC. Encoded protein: CASSYDGLYGYTF.

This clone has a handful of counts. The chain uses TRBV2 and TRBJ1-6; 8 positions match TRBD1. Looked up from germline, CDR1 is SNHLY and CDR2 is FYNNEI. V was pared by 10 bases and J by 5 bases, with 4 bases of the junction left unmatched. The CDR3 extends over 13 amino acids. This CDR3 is CATETGDNSPLHF. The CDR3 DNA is TGTGCCACGGAGACAGGGGATAATTCACCCCTCCACTTT. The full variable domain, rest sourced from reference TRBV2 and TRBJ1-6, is EPEVTQTPSHQVTQMGQEVILRCVPISNHLYFYWYRQILGQKVEFLVSFYNNEISEKSEIFDDQFSVERPDGSNFTLKIRSTKLEDSAMYFCATETGDNSPLHFGNGTRLTVT.

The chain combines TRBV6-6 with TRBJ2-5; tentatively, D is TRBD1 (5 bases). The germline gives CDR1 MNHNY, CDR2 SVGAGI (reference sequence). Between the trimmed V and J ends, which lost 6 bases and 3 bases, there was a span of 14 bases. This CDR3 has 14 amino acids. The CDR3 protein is CASRAPGIEETQYF. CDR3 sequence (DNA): TGTGCCAGCAGAGCCCCAGGGATAGAAGAGACCCAGTACTTC.

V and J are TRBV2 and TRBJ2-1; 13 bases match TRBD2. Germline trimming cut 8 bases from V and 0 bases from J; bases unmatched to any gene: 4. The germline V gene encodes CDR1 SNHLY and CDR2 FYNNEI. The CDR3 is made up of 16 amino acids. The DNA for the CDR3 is TGTGCCAGCCGACTAGCGGGGGGATTCTCCTACAATGAGCAGTTCTTC. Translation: CASRLAGGFSYNEQFF.

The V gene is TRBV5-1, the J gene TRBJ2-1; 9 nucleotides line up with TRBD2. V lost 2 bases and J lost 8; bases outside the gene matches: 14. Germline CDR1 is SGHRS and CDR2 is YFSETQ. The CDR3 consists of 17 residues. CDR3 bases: TGCGCCAGCAGCTTCTCCCCTACAGCGGGGGGTAGAGATGAGCAGTTCTTC. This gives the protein CASSFSPTAGGRDEQFF.

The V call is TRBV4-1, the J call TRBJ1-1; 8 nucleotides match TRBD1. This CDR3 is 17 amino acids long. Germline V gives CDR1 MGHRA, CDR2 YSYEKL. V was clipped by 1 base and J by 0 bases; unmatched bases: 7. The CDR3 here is CASSQVQGVSLNTEAFF. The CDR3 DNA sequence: TGCGCCAGCAGCCAAGTACAGGGGGTTTCCTTGAACACTGAAGCTTTCTTT.

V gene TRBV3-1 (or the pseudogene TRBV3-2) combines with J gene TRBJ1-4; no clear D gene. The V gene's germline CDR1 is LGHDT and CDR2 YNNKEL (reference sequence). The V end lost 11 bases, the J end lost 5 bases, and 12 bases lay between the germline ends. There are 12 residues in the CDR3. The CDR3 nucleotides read TGTGCCTCCGGCCTCGGGAATGAAAAACTGTTTTTT. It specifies CASGLGNEKLFF.

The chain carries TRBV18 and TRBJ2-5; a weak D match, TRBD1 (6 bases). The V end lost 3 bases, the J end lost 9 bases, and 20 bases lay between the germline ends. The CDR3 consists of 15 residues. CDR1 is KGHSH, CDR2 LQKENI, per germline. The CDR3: CASSPRQDRRGSQYF. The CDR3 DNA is TGTGCCAGCTCACCCCGACAGGACCGAAGAGGTTCCCAGTACTTC.